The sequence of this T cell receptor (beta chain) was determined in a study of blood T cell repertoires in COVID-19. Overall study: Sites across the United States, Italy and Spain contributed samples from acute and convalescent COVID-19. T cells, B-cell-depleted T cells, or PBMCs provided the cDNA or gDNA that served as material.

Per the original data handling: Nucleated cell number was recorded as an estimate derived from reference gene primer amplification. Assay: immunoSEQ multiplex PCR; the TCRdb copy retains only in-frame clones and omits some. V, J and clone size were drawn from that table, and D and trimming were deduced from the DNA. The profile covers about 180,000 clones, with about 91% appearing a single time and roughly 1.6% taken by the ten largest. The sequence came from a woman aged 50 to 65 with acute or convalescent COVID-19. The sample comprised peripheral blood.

The CDR3 nucleotides are TGTGCCAGCAGCCTACAGGGGGACACCGGGGAGCTGTTTTTT. As protein: CASSLQGDTGELFF. The chain has TRBV6-5 and TRBJ2-2, with 8 bases matching TRBD1. Losses at the gene ends were 6 bases for V and 3 bases for J; bases not matched to a gene: 3. The CDR3 length is 14 residues. Germline V lookup: CDR1 MNHEY, CDR2 SVGAGI.